The 23 T cell receptor beta chains reported below all come from one sample, sequenced in a study of graft-versus-host responses after intestinal transplantation (dated by TCRdb to 2020 to 2023). The time point label corresponds to: cells obtained before transplantation from donor or recipient. Their specific antigens are unknown. The library was made by the immunoSEQ multiplex PCR assay. Here the immuneACCESS table is served through TCRdb, limited to in-frame sequences with V and J called. Missing clones are a known gap in these copies; in checked studies unresolved V genes cover under half, and the rest lacks a known reason. Within this sample are approximately 75,000 clones, with approximately 94% of them counted one time only. Together, the top ten hold around 0.5% of the sample. This specimen consisted of unstimulated CD8+ T cells sorted from spleen or lymph node cells, obtained before intestinal transplant. These receptor sequences come from a human donor who received an intestinal transplant.

The genes are TRBV5-1 and TRBJ2-1; 8 bases match TRBD2. Losses at the gene ends were 2 bases for V and 6 bases for J; bases not matched to a gene: 25. CDR3 length: 21 residues. Per the germline V gene, CDR1 is SGHRS and CDR2 is YFSETQ. The CDR3 region is CASSFRGLLVLGSGTSNEQFF. For the CDR3, the DNA is TGCGCCAGCAGCTTCCGCGGACTCTTGGTGTTAGGTAGCGGGACTAGCAATGAGCAGTTCTTC.

This chain joins TRBV5-8 and TRBJ1-1; tentatively, D is TRBD1 (5 bases). The CDR3 has 16 residues. V shed 4 bases and J shed 1 base, with 17 bases lying between them. Germline V gene lookup returns CDR1 SGHTS and CDR2 YDEGEE. CDR3 loop: CASSPRDLPGNTEAFF. Here the CDR3 DNA reads TGTGCCAGCAGCCCCCGGGACCTCCCCGGGAACACTGAAGCTTTCTTT.

The gene calls are TRBV7-6 and TRBJ1-1, with D possibly matching TRBD1 (5 bases). This CDR3 is 15 amino acids long. Germline CDR1 and CDR2: SGHVS and FNYEAQ. Between the trimmed V and J ends, which lost 1 base and 5 bases, there was a span of 14 bases. As DNA, the CDR3 is TGTGCCAGCAGCTTAGATAAGCAGGGTAATACTGAAGCTTTCTTT. Translating gives CASSLDKQGNTEAFF.

V and J are TRBV6-5 and TRBJ2-7; perhaps TRBD1 as D (6 bases). This CDR3 contains 16 residues. The V gene lost 2 bases and the J gene lost 0 bases, with 14 bases spanning the gap. The germline V gene encodes CDR1 MNHEY and CDR2 SVGAGI. CDR3 region: CASSYPARDTSYEQYF. The CDR3 bases are TGTGCCAGCAGTTACCCAGCCCGGGACACCTCCTACGAGCAGTACTTC.

The V and J genes are TRBV29-1 and TRBJ2-3; 10 bases are a match to TRBD2. This CDR3 has 16 residues. J gave up 2 bases and V 5 bases, and 10 bases lay outside the gene matches. Germline V CDR1 and CDR2: SQVTM, ANQGSEA. This CDR3 is CSVLAGTSEFTDTQYF. CDR3 nucleotides: TGCAGCGTTTTAGCCGGGACTAGCGAGTTCACAGATACGCAGTATTTT.

V usage is TRBV6-5 and J usage is TRBJ2-7; 12 positions agree with TRBD2. The CDR3 has 15 residues. The V and J ends lost 6 bases and 3 bases, in that order; junction bases with no gene match: 6. Germline CDR1 and CDR2: MNHEY and SVGAGI. This CDR3 is CASSPRTSGIYEQYF. CDR3 coding DNA: TGTGCCAGCAGCCCCAGGACTAGCGGGATCTACGAGCAGTACTTC.

This clone was counted between two and nine times. The chain joins TRBV27 to TRBJ1-5, with D possibly being TRBD1 (6 bases). The CDR3 extends over 14 amino acids. CDR1 and CDR2 (germline): MNHEY, SMNVEV (reference sequence). With 8 bases removed from V and 1 base from J, the gap between germline ends came to 12 bases. The CDR3: CASQQGGSNQPQHF. The CDR3 DNA reads as TGTGCCAGCCAACAGGGAGGGAGCAATCAGCCCCAGCATTTT.

The chain carries TRBV29-1 and TRBJ1-5; 8 bases agree with TRBD1. The CDR3 has 14 residues. Trimming took 5 bases from V and 1 from J; bases not matched to a gene: 4. Germline CDR1 and CDR2: SQVTM and ANQGSEA. The CDR3 DNA follows: TGCAGCGTTCAAACAGGGGGAAGCAATCAGCCCCAGCATTTT. Translation: CSVQTGGSNQPQHF. Together with reference TRBV29-1 and TRBJ1-5, the CDR3 gives the full variable domain: SAVISQKPSRDICQRGTSLTIQCQVDSQVTMMFWYRQQPGQSLTLIATANQGSEATYESGFVIDKFPISRPNLTFSTLTVSNMSPEDSSIYLCSVQTGGSNQPQHFGDGTRLSIL.

The chain is built from TRBV6-5 and TRBJ1-5; D remains ambiguous. The germline V gene encodes CDR1 MNHEY and CDR2 SVGAGI. This CDR3 comprises 14 residues. Trimming pared 10 bases from V and 3 bases from J, leaving 16 bases between. The CDR3 sequence: CATLSSIFNQPQHF. The CDR3, as DNA: TGTGCCACCCTATCGAGTATTTTCAATCAGCCCCAGCATTTT.

V is TRBV6-1 and J is TRBJ1-1, with D hard to call. The CDR3 runs to 12 residues. CDR1 is MNHNS, CDR2 SASEGT, per germline. V was pared by 2 bases and J by 6 bases, with 7 bases between. CDR3 sequence: CASSETSAEAFF. The CDR3 nucleotides are TGTGCCAGCAGTGAAACGAGCGCTGAAGCTTTCTTT.

This clone was detected a few times. The gene calls are TRBV5-1 and TRBJ2-1; TRBD2 aligns across 12 bases. Germline loops: CDR1 SGHRS, CDR2 YFSETQ. CDR3 length equals 17 residues. With 4 bases clipped from V and 3 bases from J, the junction kept 8 bases outside the gene matches. The DNA of the CDR3 is TGCGCCAGCAGCCCTCTAGCGGGAGGGCCATACTACAATGAGCAGTTCTTC. It codes for CASSPLAGGPYYNEQFF.

The chain employs TRBV7-7 and TRBJ2-7, with D unclear. The CDR3 contains 13 residues. Germline CDR1 and CDR2: SSHAT and FNYEAQ (reference sequence). Between the trimmed V and J ends, which lost 5 bases and 0 bases, there was a span of 8 bases. The CDR3 DNA is TGTGCCAGCAGCGACGTCAACTCCTACGAGCAGTACTTC. This translates into CASSDVNSYEQYF.

The J gene is TRBJ2-5, the V gene TRBV27; D is perhaps TRBD2 (6 bases). V lost 4 bases, J lost 5 bases, and 17 bases lay in between. Germline CDR1 is MNHEY and CDR2 is SMNVEV (reference sequence). This CDR3 is 15 amino acids long. CDR3 protein: CASSSGTSLAETQYF. CDR3 nucleotides: TGTGCCAGCAGTTCGGGGACTTCCTTGGCGGAGACCCAGTACTTC.

This chain joins TRBV11-3 and TRBJ2-5; a possible D gene is TRBD1 (5 bases). The V end lost 2 bases, the J end lost 3 bases, and 10 bases lay between the germline ends. The CDR3 spans 14 residues. Germline loops: CDR1 SGHNT, CDR2 YENEEA. The CDR3 DNA reads TGTGCCAGCAGCTTATCAGGGTTAGAAGAGACCCAGTACTTC. Protein: CASSLSGLEETQYF.

The genes are TRBV2 and TRBJ2-7; D not resolved. Between the trimmed V and J ends, which lost 4 bases and 0 bases, there was a span of 13 bases. The CDR3 loop spans 15 amino acids. In germline, CDR1 is SNHLY, CDR2 FYNNEI. The CDR3 here is CASSGTVLSSYEQYF. In DNA form, the CDR3 reads TGTGCCAGCAGTGGGACGGTACTGAGCTCCTACGAGCAGTACTTC. Combining the CDR3 with reference TRBV2 and TRBJ2-7 gives the whole variable domain EPEVTQTPSHQVTQMGQEVILRCVPISNHLYFYWYRQILGQKVEFLVSFYNNEISEKSEIFDDQFSVERPDGSNFTLKIRSTKLEDSAMYFCASSGTVLSSYEQYFGPGTRLTVT.

The V and J genes are TRBV5-6 and TRBJ1-5; D unclear. This CDR3 contains 14 residues. V lost 1 base, J lost 0 bases, and 5 bases lay in between. Germline-derived CDR1 and CDR2 are SGHDT and YYEEEE. The CDR3 spells CASSLSGSNQPQHF. The CDR3 bases are TGTGCCAGCAGCTTGTCGGGTAGCAATCAGCCCCAGCATTTT.

Remarks on this clone: Other DNA sequences in the sample encode the same CDR3. The chain joins TRBV28 to TRBJ2-1, with 10 bases fitting TRBD2. V shed 6 bases, J shed 6 bases, and the junction held 11 bases outside the gene matches. This CDR3 is 16 amino acids long. Germline lookup yields CDR1 MDHEN and CDR2 SYDVKM. The CDR3 reads CASSSVRAGGGNEQFF. The CDR3 DNA follows: TGTGCCAGCAGCTCCGTTCGAGCGGGGGGGGGCAATGAGCAGTTCTTC.

J is TRBJ1-1 and V is TRBV5-1, with TRBD1 matching 8 bases. CDR1 and CDR2 from the germline V gene are SGHRS and YFSETQ. The CDR3 extends over 14 amino acids. The V gene end was trimmed by 3 bases and the J gene end by 1 base; junction bases not matched to a gene: 2. In DNA, the CDR3 is TGCGCCAGCAGCTCCGGACAGGGGAACACTGAAGCTTTCTTT. Translated: CASSSGQGNTEAFF.

V and J are TRBV13 and TRBJ2-7; 7 bases match TRBD1. Germline V lookup: CDR1 PRHDT, CDR2 FYEKMQ (reference sequence). Trimming at V came to 4 bases and at J to 1 base, leaving 7 bases not matched to a gene. The CDR3 is 15 residues long. The CDR3 is CASSSPRDSSYEQYF. In DNA form, the CDR3 reads TGTGCCAGCAGCTCCCCCCGGGACAGTTCCTACGAGCAGTACTTC.

The rearrangement joins TRBV9 to TRBJ2-7; 7 positions match TRBD1. Germline V gives CDR1 SGDLS, CDR2 YYNGEE. This CDR3 comprises 16 residues. The V segment lost 4 bases and the J segment 7 bases; nucleotides outside the gene matches: 17. The CDR3 nucleotides read TGTGCCAGCAGCCCGCGGATACAGGGGACCCACGGGGAGCAGTACTTC. Amino acid sequence: CASSPRIQGTHGEQYF.

V usage is TRBV6-1 and J usage is TRBJ2-5; TRBD1 aligns across 10 bases. The J call is in doubt because the DNA end fits TRBJ2-7 better. CDR1 and CDR2 (germline): MNHNS, SASEGT. The CDR3 consists of 15 residues. The CDR3 spells CASSDWDRGDYEQYF. CDR3 nucleotide sequence: TGTGCCAGCAGCGACTGGGACAGGGGCGACTACGAGCAGTACTTC.

This chain links TRBV6-5 with TRBJ2-7, with a tentative D call TRBD1 (5 bases). The CDR3 is 13 amino acids. V shed 5 bases and J shed 3 bases, with 11 bases lying between them. The V gene's germline CDR1 is MNHEY and CDR2 SVGAGI. This CDR3 is CASSEGAFYEQYF. DNA for the CDR3: TGTGCCAGCAGTGAAGGGGCGTTCTACGAGCAGTACTTC.

The chain employs TRBV19 and TRBJ1-1, with 7 nucleotides matching TRBD1. V lost 9 bases to trimming and J lost 0 bases; unmatched junction nucleotides: 7. CDR1 LNHDA and CDR2 SQIVND come from the germline V gene (reference sequence). The CDR3 runs 14 residues. The CDR3 is CASGQVDMNTEAFF. The CDR3 DNA is TGTGCCAGCGGACAGGTAGACATGAACACTGAAGCTTTCTTT.